This T cell receptor beta chain stems from a study of vaccination and CD4 T cells after COVID-19. Note on this clonotype: Its cognate antigen is unknown.

The V segment lost 8 bases and the J segment 5 bases; nucleotides outside the gene matches: 8. The germline CDR1 and CDR2 sequences are SGHNT and YENEEA. The CDR3 length is 13 residues. The sample's treatment: approximately 11-day PBMC culture with coronavirus spike peptide pools or control peptides (ViraFEST assay). Study results and caveats: Within the convalescent patients, spike mono-reactivity was found in 304 of 307 vaccine-specific clones.

The Oncomine TCR Beta short-read assay generated sequence data from the DNA of cultured CD4+ T cells. TCRdb itself ran the PCR reads through MiXCR, one entry per CDR3 protein. The top ten clones hold 20% to 25% of a sample with about 15,000 distinct CDR3 sequences, roughly two fifths of them seen once. The chain has TRBV11-3 and TRBJ2-5, with 7 bases fitting TRBD1. The sample consisted of cultured CD4+ T cells from blood. This clonotype was obtained from a human donor with COVID-19. The CDR3 sequence: CASSWTGRETQYF. The CDR3 coding sequence is TGTGCCAGCTCCTGGACAGGACGGGAGACCCAGTACTTC.